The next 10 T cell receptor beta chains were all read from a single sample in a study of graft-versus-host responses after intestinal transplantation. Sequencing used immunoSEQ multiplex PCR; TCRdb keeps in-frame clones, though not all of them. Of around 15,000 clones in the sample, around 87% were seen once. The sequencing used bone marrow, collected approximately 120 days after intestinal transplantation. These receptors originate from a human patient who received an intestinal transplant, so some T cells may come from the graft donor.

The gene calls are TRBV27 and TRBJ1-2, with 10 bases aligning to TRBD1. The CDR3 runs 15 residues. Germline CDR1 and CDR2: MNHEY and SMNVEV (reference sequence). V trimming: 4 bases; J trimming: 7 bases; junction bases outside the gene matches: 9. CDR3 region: CASSSLRQGAGGYTF. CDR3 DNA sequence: TGTGCCAGCAGTTCCTTGCGACAGGGGGCGGGTGGCTACACCTTC.

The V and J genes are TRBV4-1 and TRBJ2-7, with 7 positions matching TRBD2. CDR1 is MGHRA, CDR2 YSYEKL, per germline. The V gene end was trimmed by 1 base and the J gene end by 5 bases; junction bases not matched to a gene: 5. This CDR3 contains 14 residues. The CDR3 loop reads CASSQGAGRDEQYF. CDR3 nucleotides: TGCGCCAGCAGCCAAGGAGCGGGAAGGGACGAGCAGTACTTC.

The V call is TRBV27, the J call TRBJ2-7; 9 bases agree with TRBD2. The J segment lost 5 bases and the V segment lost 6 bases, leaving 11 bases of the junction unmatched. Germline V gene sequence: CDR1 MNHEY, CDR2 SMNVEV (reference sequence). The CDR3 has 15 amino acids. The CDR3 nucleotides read TGTGCCAGCAGCCCCTCTGCGGGAGGGCCCCACGAGCAGTACTTC. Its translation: CASSPSAGGPHEQYF.

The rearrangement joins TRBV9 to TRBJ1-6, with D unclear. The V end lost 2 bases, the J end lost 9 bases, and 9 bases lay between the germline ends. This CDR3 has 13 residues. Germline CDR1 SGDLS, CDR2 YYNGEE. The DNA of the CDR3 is TGTGCCAGCAGCGTCCTGTGGCGTTCACCCCTCCACTTT. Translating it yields CASSVLWRSPLHF. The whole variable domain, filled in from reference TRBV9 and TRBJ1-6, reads DSGVTQTPKHLITATGQRVTLRCSPRSGDLSVYWYQQSLDQGLQFLIQYYNGEERAKGNILERFSAQQFPDLHSELNLSSLELGDSALYFCASSVLWRSPLHFGNGTRLTVT.

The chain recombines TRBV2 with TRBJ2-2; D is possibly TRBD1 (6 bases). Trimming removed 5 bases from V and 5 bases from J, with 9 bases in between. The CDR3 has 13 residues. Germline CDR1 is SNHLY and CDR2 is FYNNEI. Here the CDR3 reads CASSYRETGELFF. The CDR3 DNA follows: TGTGCCAGCAGTTACAGGGAAACCGGGGAGCTGTTTTTT. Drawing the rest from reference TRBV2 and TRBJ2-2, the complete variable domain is EPEVTQTPSHQVTQMGQEVILRCVPISNHLYFYWYRQILGQKVEFLVSFYNNEISEKSEIFDDQFSVERPDGSNFTLKIRSTKLEDSAMYFCASSYRETGELFFGEGSRLTVL.

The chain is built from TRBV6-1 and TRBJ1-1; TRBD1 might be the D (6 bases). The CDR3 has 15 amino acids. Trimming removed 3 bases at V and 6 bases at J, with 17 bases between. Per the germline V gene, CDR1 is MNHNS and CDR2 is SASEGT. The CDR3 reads CASSDLDGAGAEAFF. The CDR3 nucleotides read TGTGCCAGCAGTGACCTGGACGGGGCAGGGGCTGAAGCTTTCTTT.

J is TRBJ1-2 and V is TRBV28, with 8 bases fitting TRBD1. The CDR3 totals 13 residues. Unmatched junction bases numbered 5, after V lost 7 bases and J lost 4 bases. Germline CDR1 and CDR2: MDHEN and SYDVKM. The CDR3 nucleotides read TGTGCCAGCATTAGGGACAGGTCCTATGGCTACACCTTC. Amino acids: CASIRDRSYGYTF.

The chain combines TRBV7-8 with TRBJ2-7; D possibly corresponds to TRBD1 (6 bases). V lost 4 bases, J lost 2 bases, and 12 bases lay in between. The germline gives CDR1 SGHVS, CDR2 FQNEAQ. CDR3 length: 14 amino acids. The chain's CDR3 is CASSSGTGPYEQYF. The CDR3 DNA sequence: TGTGCCAGCAGCTCGGGAACAGGGCCCTACGAGCAGTACTTC. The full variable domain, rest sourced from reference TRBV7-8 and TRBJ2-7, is GAGVSQSPRYKVAKRGQDVALRCDPISGHVSLFWYQQALGQGPEFLTYFQNEAQLDKSGLPSDRFFAERPEGSVSTLKIQRTQQEDSAVYLCASSSGTGPYEQYFGPGTRLTVT.

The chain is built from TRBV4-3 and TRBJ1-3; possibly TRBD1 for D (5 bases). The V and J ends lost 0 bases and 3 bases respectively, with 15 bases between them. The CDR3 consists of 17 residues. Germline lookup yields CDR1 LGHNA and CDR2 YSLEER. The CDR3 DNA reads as TGCGCCAGCAGCCAAGATCTGCAGGGTCTCAATGGAAACACCATATATTTT. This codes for CASSQDLQGLNGNTIYF.

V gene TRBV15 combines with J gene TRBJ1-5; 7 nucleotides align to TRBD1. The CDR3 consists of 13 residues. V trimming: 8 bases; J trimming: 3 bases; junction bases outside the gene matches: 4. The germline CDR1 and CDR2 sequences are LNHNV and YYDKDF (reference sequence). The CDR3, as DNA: TGTGCCACCGGGACAGCCCTCAATCAGCCCCAGCATTTT. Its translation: CATGTALNQPQHF. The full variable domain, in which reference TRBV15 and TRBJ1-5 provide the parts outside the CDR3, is DAMVIQNPRYQVTQFGKPVTLSCSQTLNHNVMYWYQQKSSQAPKLLFHYYDKDFNNEADTPDNFQSRRPNTSFCFLDIRSPGLGDTAMYLCATGTALNQPQHFGDGTRLSIL.